This TCR beta chain derives from a study of cytomegalovirus exposure and HLA in healthy donors (dated by TCRdb to 2015 to 2018). Describing the broader study: According to an earlier analysis of 587 of the donors, 200 million or so T cells yielded 100 million or so unique TCR beta sequences and about 300 Gb of sequence data. An early release covering roughly 640 HLA-typed donors comprised about 300 gigabases of sequencing data and 65 million to 100 million unique TCR sequences. Of the 350 to 450 genotyped donors, 65% to 90% were placed in the genetic ancestry cluster associated with self-reported Caucasian donors. The aim of the study was to test whether cataloging public T cell receptors could identify signatures of past pathogen exposure. Using immunosequencing, the study profiled T cell repertoires from some 670 subjects and related those repertoires to cytomegalovirus serostatus. Besides the first cohort of 666 subjects, a separate validation cohort made up of some 110 different subjects was used. The study combined high-throughput TCR immunosequencing, statistical association of individual TCRs with disease status, and machine learning to predict cytomegalovirus infection status. A later analysis re-examined previously published TCR beta repertoires from about 700 donors and added high-resolution HLA genotyping to investigate patterns of TCR occurrence. Rather than using new phenotypic data, the later analysis identified candidate immune exposures from TCR beta sequences and from how often those sequences occurred across donors. In an earlier analysis of 587 of the donors, high-throughput TCR beta sequencing was used to judge whether each TCR beta V gene segment behaved as functional or pseudogenic. Donor age, sex, ethnicity and CMV serostatus were compiled alongside the repertoire data. A later genetic analysis took genome-wide SNP genotypes for about 55% of the 666 donors and used that subset as a discovery cohort. All discovery cohort repertoires had been generated using a single sequencing platform. Class I and class II HLA loci were covered by the typing at four-digit resolution. The number of typed donors differed by locus: roughly 629-640 for A, B, C, DRB1 and DQB1; 500 to 550 for DQA1; approximately 600 for DPA1; and 400 to 480 for DPB1. A few DR-DQ haplotypes were handled as single units for association and clustering because linkage in the cohort was strong. Among 350 to 400 genotyped donors of the cohort, an average of approximately 240,000 unique TCR beta nucleotide sequences were sequenced per donor, roughly a sixth of them non-productive.

V drops 3 bases and J drops 1 base, leaving 12 bases in between. Taken from the germline V gene (reference sequence), the CDR1 and CDR2 loops are GTSNPN and SVGIG. The CDR3 sequence holds 14 residues, the cysteine and phenylalanine included. Here the CDR3 DNA is all that survives: 42 bases in frame from base 1. Findings and caveats that apply to the study as a whole: Correlated functional status among segregating V segments might reflect linkage disequilibrium, but an unknown experimental factor could not be ruled out. A further reported finding was that TCR beta sequences accurately predicted the HLA-A and HLA-B alleles for most subjects in the first cohort. The authors suggested that the approach could potentially be generalized to other disease states and immunological phenotypes. When HLA alleles, especially DR and DQ, strongly co-occurred, TCR associations were difficult to assign to individual alleles. Several of the top co-occurrence clusters appeared to be linked to parvovirus B19, influenza, CMV and Epstein-Barr virus, according to a later analysis. Only TCR beta chains were sequenced in this cohort, and the absence of alpha or paired-chain data limited detectable features. Some IMGT-functional V segments, including TRBV6-2 and TRBV6-3, could not be told apart with the 87-base-pair reads, so those segments were excluded. In the study, about 150 TCR beta chains were listed as associated with cytomegalovirus. Sequencing depth was assumed to be roughly uniform across donors in the presence/absence analyses, though that assumption may not hold. Roughly 17 rarely observed V segments, including chromosome 9 orphons, were excluded from the earlier analysis of some 590 of the donors because counts were too low. In a later genetic analysis, fewer N-insertions in productive TCRs were reported among donors in an Asian-associated ancestry cluster than the approximately 670-donor mean. A group of highly shared sequence variants was considered likely to be a technical artifact of the sequencing pipeline. At a false discovery rate of 0.05, a later analysis linked under 20,000 TCR beta sequences to specific HLA alleles. According to a later analysis, most CMV-associated TCR beta chains appeared to be HLA-restricted, and the HLA associations seemed to be driven largely by CMV exposure. An earlier analysis of some 560 of the donors showed that most TCR beta V segments appeared in productive rearrangements either about 87% or about 30% of the time, which broadly matched IMGT annotations. Because HLA typing was unavailable for some donors at each locus, only the typed subset was used in association tests. For the cohort, immune exposure information was limited to CMV serostatus. A later analysis found that TCR association rates varied across HLA loci, with DRB1 alleles showing the most associated TCRs and HLA-C alleles the fewest. A later analysis found that HLA-associated TCR beta chains were more clonally expanded and had lower generation probabilities than equally common non-associated chains. A later genetic analysis associated a missense DCLRE1C variant with V-gene and J-gene trimming of TCR beta chains, and an independent cohort replicated the association. Across donors, most TCR sequences were observed very rarely, whereas some public TCRs were present in many individuals. In both the original and validation cohorts, the classifier was reported to diagnose cytomegalovirus status with high specificity and sensitivity. Three of the identified cytomegalovirus-associated TCR beta chains were confirmed in vitro to be specific for cytomegalovirus antigens.

This clone showed up just a few times. There is no known antigen for this receptor. Within one base of it there is no much larger clone, and no base qualities were kept. Library prep was done by the immunoSEQ multiplex PCR assay. For the multiplex PCR, a mixture combining 60 forward primers for TCR Vbeta segments and 13 reverse primers for TCR Jbeta segments was used. A multiplex PCR assay on genomic DNA amplified the CDR3 region of rearranged TCR beta genes. Amplified TCR beta libraries were sequenced as 87-base-pair reads on the Illumina HiSeq System. The authors' pipeline ran thus. Across the roughly 640 repertoires, a later analysis counted 78 million or so unique TCR beta chains, around 10 million of which were shared by at least two donors. Raw reads were error-corrected and collapsed into unique sequences with a nearest-neighbor algorithm that merged closely related sequences to remove PCR and sequencing errors. CDR3 sequences were aligned to IMGT reference sequences to assign V, D and J gene segments. For a sequence to be retained, a match of at least six nucleotides to both a V gene segment and a J gene segment was required. A rearrangement was called productive if the CDR3 had no stop codons and remained in frame with V and J, and every other rearrangement was called non-productive. Following IMGT convention, CDR3 was defined as the stretch from the second conserved V-encoded cysteine to the conserved J-encoded phenylalanine. Sequences without an unambiguous match to a single V gene segment were excluded from the earlier analysis of approximately 560 of the donors. In an earlier analysis of approximately 560 of the donors, a V segment was called functional when productive rearrangements were above 56.7%, and segregating when the standard deviation between donors exceeded 5%. A statistical classification framework was built for diagnosing cytomegalovirus status from the catalog of TCR beta chain sequences. In a later analysis, TCR nucleotide sequences were compared against IMGT/GENE-DB human TR gene sequences so that V and J genes could be assigned. Using the TCRdist pipeline, a later analysis assigned CDR3 sequences along with most-parsimonious VDJ recombination scenarios. A later analysis defined each TCR beta chain by its CDR3 amino acid sequence plus V-gene family, and excluded reads lacking a unique V-gene family. To address suspected cross-contamination and a sequencing artifact, a later analysis removed roughly 580 highly shared, low-generation-probability nucleotide sequences. For each public chain, a later analysis derived a clonal expansion index from normalized ranks of inferred template counts within each repertoire. Generation probabilities in a later analysis came from a VDJ recombination model fitted to out-of-frame rearrangements, and those results were checked against IGoR. Hypergeometric tests were used in a later analysis to score TCR-TCR, TCR-HLA and TCR-CMV co-occurrence, with a repertoire-size bias correction applied to the TCR pairs. In a later analysis, false discovery rates were estimated by permuting HLA or CMV assignments 20 times. A later analysis grouped co-occurring TCRs with DBSCAN, adding TCRdist sequence similarity when clustering within HLA-allele-positive subsets. For co-occurrence clustering, repertoires with fewer than 30,000 or more than 120,000 public chains were excluded, along with roughly five repertoires with anomalous nucleotide sharing. TCRdb retrieved this table from immuneACCESS and kept in-frame rearrangements only. Not all clones are present; in checked studies, unresolved V genes account for under half, and no reason is known for the remainder. V and J calls and clone size are given by that table; D and trimming were obtained from the DNA. This sample comprises fewer than 200,000 clones, around four fifths of them detected only once. More than 0.9% of the sample belongs to the ten largest clones.

The cohort consisted of 670 or so healthy bone marrow donors. Cohort members were all nominally healthy when sampled, although unrecorded immune exposures were likely present. The donor tested CMV seropositive, placing the donor among the approximately 290 seropositive members of the cohort. Every donor gave a peripheral blood sample, and the peripheral blood mononuclear cells from that sample were used for TCR beta sequencing. Genomic DNA was extracted from the blood cell samples with the Qiagen DNeasy Blood Extraction Kit. The chain employs TRBV30 and TRBJ2-5; the D segment could be TRBD2, given 5 matching bases. Sequencing was carried out using PBMCs. The clonotype originates from a girl aged 2 to 9 in good health and CMV-seropositive. Read as DNA, the sequence is TGTGCCTGGAGGGGGAGCGTACTCCAAGAGACCCAGTACTTC. It translates to CAWRGSVLQETQYF.